The rows below give T cell receptor beta chains drawn from one sample of a study of blood T cell repertoires in COVID-19. Data came from immunoSEQ multiplex PCR; TCRdb stores just in-frame clones and leaves some out. The sample shows some 61,000 clones, more than 80% of them seen only once. Sequencing used peripheral blood. The source of these receptors is a young man with acute or convalescent COVID-19. Each CDR3 is given with its conserved first and last residue. The D gene is left open where the match is weak. Where a row states a size, it is once, few, many or the class of an expanded clone; other rows omit it.

CDR3nt | CDR3aa | abundance | j_gene | v_gene | d_gene
TGTGCCAGCAGTCCAGGGGGTAGCGTATCCTACAATGAGCAGTTCTTC | CASSPGGSVSYNEQFF | NA | TRBJ2-1 | TRBV9 | TRBD1
TGTGCCAGCAGGGGACAGGGGCCGCCTAGGGGGGCCAACGTCCTGACTTTC | CASRGQGPPRGANVLTF | NA | TRBJ2-6 | TRBV2 | TRBD1
TGTGCCAGTGGAACAGGGGGTTCCGGGGAGCTGTTTTTT | CASGTGGSGELFF | NA | TRBJ2-2 | TRBV5-6 | TRBD1
TGTGCCAGCAGTTACTCTACCGGGACAGCTAAAAATGAGCAGTTCTTC | CASSYSTGTAKNEQFF | few | TRBJ2-1 | TRBV6-5 | TRBD1
TGTGCCAGCAGTACGTGGACAGGGTCCGAGCAGTACTTC | CASSTWTGSEQYF | few | TRBJ2-7 | TRBV12-3/TRBV12-4 | TRBD1
TGTGCCAGCAGTTTGGGGTCGGGGGATCAGCCCCAGCATTTT | CASSLGSGDQPQHF | NA | TRBJ1-5 | TRBV28 | NA
TGTGCCAGCAGACTTGACAGGGGGGATTTGACAGGGGCCAACGTCCTGACTTTC | CASRLDRGDLTGANVLTF | NA | TRBJ2-6 | TRBV27 | TRBD1
TGTGCCTGGAGGGAGGGGGCAGGGGAGCTGTTTTTT | CAWREGAGELFF | NA | TRBJ2-2 | TRBV30 | NA
TGTGCCACTACCGGACAGGGGAATTCACCCCTCCACTTT | CATTGQGNSPLHF | NA | TRBJ1-6 | TRBV12-3/TRBV12-4 | TRBD1
TGTGCCAGCAGCTTATTGGGGACTAGCGGTCCGGGGGAGCAGTACTTC | CASSLLGTSGPGEQYF | NA | TRBJ2-7 | TRBV7-2 | TRBD2
TGTGCCAGCAGCTCGGGAGGTGGGGTAAACACTGAAGCTTTCTTT | CASSSGGGVNTEAFF | once | TRBJ1-1 | TRBV5-6 | NA
TGTGCCAGCAGTTCCGGGGGGGCAGGATGGGGAAGCAATCAGCCCCAGCATTTT | CASSSGGAGWGSNQPQHF | NA | TRBJ1-5 | TRBV28 | NA
TGTGCCAGCAGTTTAAGGGGTGGTGCAGGGGACTACTCTGGGGCCAACGTCCTGACTTTC | CASSLRGGAGDYSGANVLTF | NA | TRBJ2-6 | TRBV27 | NA
TGTGCCAGCAGTGAAAGGCAGGCCTTGAACTACGAGCAGTACTTC | CASSERQALNYEQYF | many | TRBJ2-7 | TRBV2 | NA
TGTGCCAGCAGCCCTGACTACTACAATGAGCAGTTCTTC | CASSPDYYNEQFF | NA | TRBJ2-1 | TRBV12-3/TRBV12-4 | NA
TGTGCCAGTACCCCTCGAAACAGGGAGCACGAGACCCAGTACTTC | CASTPRNREHETQYF | NA | TRBJ2-5 | TRBV19 | NA
TGTGCCAGCAGACGAACAGGGGGCACCGACACTGAAGCTTTCTTT | CASRRTGGTDTEAFF | NA | TRBJ1-1 | TRBV7-6 | TRBD1
TGTGCCAGCAGTCTGACGAGGGAGCAGTTCTTC | CASSLTREQFF | NA | TRBJ2-1 | TRBV12-3/TRBV12-4 | NA
TGTGCCAGCAGTTTAGGGGGAGGGAACATTCAGTACTTC | CASSLGGGNIQYF | NA | TRBJ2-4 | TRBV12-3/TRBV12-4 | TRBD2
TGTGCCAGCTCCCCGGGACATTCGAACACCGGGGAGCTGTTTTTT | CASSPGHSNTGELFF | NA | TRBJ2-2 | TRBV18 | NA
TGTGCCAGCAGCAAAACGGTCAAGGAGACCCAGTACTTC | CASSKTVKETQYF | NA | TRBJ2-5 | TRBV21-1 | NA
TGTGCCAGCAGCTTAGGTGGGACAGCACCTTTGTATGAGCAGTACTTC | CASSLGGTAPLYEQYF | NA | TRBJ2-7 | TRBV7-9 | TRBD1
TGTGCCAGTAGTATGCGGGATAGGACAGATACGCAGTATTTT | CASSMRDRTDTQYF | NA | TRBJ2-3 | TRBV19 | NA
TGTGCCAGCTCACCGAACCCACCGGGACTAGCGGGTACCTACAATGAGCAGTTCTTC | CASSPNPPGLAGTYNEQFF | NA | TRBJ2-1 | TRBV18 | TRBD2
TGTGCCAGTAGCCGGGACAGGGTTGATCAGCCCCAGCATTTT | CASSRDRVDQPQHF | NA | TRBJ1-5 | TRBV19 | TRBD1
TGTGCCAGCAGCCCGAGCAATCCCCTCTCTTATGGCTACACCTTC | CASSPSNPLSYGYTF | NA | TRBJ1-2 | TRBV11-2 | NA
TGTGCCATCGAGCGGGGGGCCGCCCAACCTGGGGCCAACGTCCTGACTTTC | CAIERGAAQPGANVLTF | NA | TRBJ2-6 | TRBV10-3 | TRBD2
TGTGCCAGTAGAACGGATACAGGGAACACTGAAGCTTTCTTT | CASRTDTGNTEAFF | NA | TRBJ1-1 | TRBV19 | NA
TGTGCCAGCAGTGACAATGGACTCGGACGTGAGCAGTTCTTC | CASSDNGLGREQFF | NA | TRBJ2-1 | TRBV6-4 | NA
TGTGCCAGCAGCATCGGACAGGGAGGGTCACCCCTCCACTTT | CASSIGQGGSPLHF | NA | TRBJ1-6 | TRBV13 | TRBD1
TGTGCCAGCAGCTTTAGGGAAGCGGGAGCCAACACCGGGGAGCTGTTTTTT | CASSFREAGANTGELFF | NA | TRBJ2-2 | TRBV7-8 | TRBD2
TGTGCCAGCAGCGTAGGAGGAAATTCGGCCTACGAGCAGTACTTC | CASSVGGNSAYEQYF | NA | TRBJ2-7 | TRBV9 | NA
TGTGCCAGCAGTCGGACAGATATTTACCCTCGGCCAGGCTACACCTTC | CASSRTDIYPRPGYTF | NA | TRBJ1-2 | TRBV7-9 | NA
TGTGCCAGCAGCGGACAGGGTGTCGGCAATCAGCCCCAGCATTTT | CASSGQGVGNQPQHF | NA | TRBJ1-5 | TRBV2 | TRBD1
TGTGCCAGCACCACGGGGGTACGAGATACGCAGTATTTT | CASTTGVRDTQYF | NA | TRBJ2-3 | TRBV12-3/TRBV12-4 | NA
TGTGCCAGCAGCTTAGGTAGTCGACAGTATAATGAAAAACTGTTTTTT | CASSLGSRQYNEKLFF | once | TRBJ1-4 | TRBV7-2 | NA
TGTGCCTGGAGTCCTATTTTCAATGAGCAGTTCTTC | CAWSPIFNEQFF | NA | TRBJ2-1 | TRBV30 | NA
TGTGCCAGCAGTTTACGGCTAGCGGGAGGGAGCCTCTACGAGCAGTACTTC | CASSLRLAGGSLYEQYF | once | TRBJ2-7 | TRBV28 | TRBD2
TGTGCCACCAGCAGAGAGGCTAGCGGCCAAGAGACCCAGTACTTC | CATSREASGQETQYF | NA | TRBJ2-5 | TRBV15 | TRBD2
TGTGCCAGCAGCCCACCGCTTACTAAGTCTGGCTACACCTTC | CASSPPLTKSGYTF | NA | TRBJ1-2 | TRBV6-2/TRBV6-3 | NA
TGTGCCAGCAGCTCGGAAGCGGGAGGCTCCTACGAGCAGTACTTC | CASSSEAGGSYEQYF | NA | TRBJ2-7 | TRBV4-2 | TRBD2
TGTGCCAGCTCACCCCGGACAGGGGCTGGAAACACCATATATTTT | CASSPRTGAGNTIYF | NA | TRBJ1-3 | TRBV18 | TRBD1
TGTGCCAGCAGCTCGGGACAGGGAGAGACCCAGTACTTC | CASSSGQGETQYF | NA | TRBJ2-5 | TRBV7-2 | TRBD1
TGCAGTGCTAGTTTACCGAGGTCCTACAATGAGCAGTTCTTC | CSASLPRSYNEQFF | NA | TRBJ2-1 | TRBV20-1 | NA
TGCGCCAGCAGCTTGAGGGGGAGCGGCTATGGCTACACCTTC | CASSLRGSGYGYTF | few | TRBJ1-2 | TRBV5-1 | NA
TGCGCCAGCAGCTTGGGCGACACCTACGAGCAGTACTTC | CASSLGDTYEQYF | NA | TRBJ2-7 | TRBV5-1 | NA
TGTGCCAGCAGCCCCGGACAGCGCTATGGCTACACCTTC | CASSPGQRYGYTF | NA | TRBJ1-2 | TRBV12-3/TRBV12-4 | NA
TGTGCCAGCAGCTTAGGACAGCTCACAGATACGCAGTATTTT | CASSLGQLTDTQYF | NA | TRBJ2-3 | TRBV7-6 | NA
TGTGCCAGCAGCTTAGAGGGGTACCCTAGCACAGATACGCAGTATTTT | CASSLEGYPSTDTQYF | NA | TRBJ2-3 | TRBV7-2 | NA
TGTGCCTGGTCAGGGGGGCCCAATCAGCCCCAGCATTTT | CAWSGGPNQPQHF | once | TRBJ1-5 | TRBV30 | TRBD1
TGTGCCAGCAGTTCGGACGGAGGGTACAATCAGCCCCAGCATTTT | CASSSDGGYNQPQHF | once | TRBJ1-5 | TRBV7-2 | NA
TGCGCCAGCAGCTCAAAAGAGACCCAGTACTTC | CASSSKETQYF | once | TRBJ2-5 | TRBV5-1 | NA